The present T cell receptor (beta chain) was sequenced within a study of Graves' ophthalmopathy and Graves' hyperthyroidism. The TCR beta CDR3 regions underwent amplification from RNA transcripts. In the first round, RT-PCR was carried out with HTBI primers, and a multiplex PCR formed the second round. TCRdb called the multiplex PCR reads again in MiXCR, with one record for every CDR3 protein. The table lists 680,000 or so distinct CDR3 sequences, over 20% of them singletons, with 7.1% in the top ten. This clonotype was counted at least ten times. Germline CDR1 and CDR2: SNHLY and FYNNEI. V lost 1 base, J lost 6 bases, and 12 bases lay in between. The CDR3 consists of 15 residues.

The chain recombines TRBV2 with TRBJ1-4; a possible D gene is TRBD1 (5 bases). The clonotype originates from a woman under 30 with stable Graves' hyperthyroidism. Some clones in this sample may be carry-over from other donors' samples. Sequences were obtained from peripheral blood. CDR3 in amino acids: CASSEGGVGYEKLFF. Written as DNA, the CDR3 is TGTGCCAGCAGTGAAGGGGGCGTGGGGTATGAAAAACTGTTTTTT.